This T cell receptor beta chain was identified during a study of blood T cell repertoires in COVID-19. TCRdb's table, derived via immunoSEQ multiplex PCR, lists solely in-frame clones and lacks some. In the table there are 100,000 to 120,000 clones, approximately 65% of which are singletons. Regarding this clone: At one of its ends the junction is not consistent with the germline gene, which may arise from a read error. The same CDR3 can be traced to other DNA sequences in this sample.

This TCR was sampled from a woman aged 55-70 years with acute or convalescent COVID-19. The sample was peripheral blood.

The CDR3 region has the DNA TGCGCCAGCAAGGAGGCGGAATCCGCCGGGGAGCTGTTTTTT. Residues: CASKEAESAGELFF. The chain carries TRBV2 and TRBJ2-2; D perhaps matches TRBD2 (5 bases). Germline CDR1 and CDR2: SNHLY and FYNNEI. The length of the CDR3 is 14 residues.